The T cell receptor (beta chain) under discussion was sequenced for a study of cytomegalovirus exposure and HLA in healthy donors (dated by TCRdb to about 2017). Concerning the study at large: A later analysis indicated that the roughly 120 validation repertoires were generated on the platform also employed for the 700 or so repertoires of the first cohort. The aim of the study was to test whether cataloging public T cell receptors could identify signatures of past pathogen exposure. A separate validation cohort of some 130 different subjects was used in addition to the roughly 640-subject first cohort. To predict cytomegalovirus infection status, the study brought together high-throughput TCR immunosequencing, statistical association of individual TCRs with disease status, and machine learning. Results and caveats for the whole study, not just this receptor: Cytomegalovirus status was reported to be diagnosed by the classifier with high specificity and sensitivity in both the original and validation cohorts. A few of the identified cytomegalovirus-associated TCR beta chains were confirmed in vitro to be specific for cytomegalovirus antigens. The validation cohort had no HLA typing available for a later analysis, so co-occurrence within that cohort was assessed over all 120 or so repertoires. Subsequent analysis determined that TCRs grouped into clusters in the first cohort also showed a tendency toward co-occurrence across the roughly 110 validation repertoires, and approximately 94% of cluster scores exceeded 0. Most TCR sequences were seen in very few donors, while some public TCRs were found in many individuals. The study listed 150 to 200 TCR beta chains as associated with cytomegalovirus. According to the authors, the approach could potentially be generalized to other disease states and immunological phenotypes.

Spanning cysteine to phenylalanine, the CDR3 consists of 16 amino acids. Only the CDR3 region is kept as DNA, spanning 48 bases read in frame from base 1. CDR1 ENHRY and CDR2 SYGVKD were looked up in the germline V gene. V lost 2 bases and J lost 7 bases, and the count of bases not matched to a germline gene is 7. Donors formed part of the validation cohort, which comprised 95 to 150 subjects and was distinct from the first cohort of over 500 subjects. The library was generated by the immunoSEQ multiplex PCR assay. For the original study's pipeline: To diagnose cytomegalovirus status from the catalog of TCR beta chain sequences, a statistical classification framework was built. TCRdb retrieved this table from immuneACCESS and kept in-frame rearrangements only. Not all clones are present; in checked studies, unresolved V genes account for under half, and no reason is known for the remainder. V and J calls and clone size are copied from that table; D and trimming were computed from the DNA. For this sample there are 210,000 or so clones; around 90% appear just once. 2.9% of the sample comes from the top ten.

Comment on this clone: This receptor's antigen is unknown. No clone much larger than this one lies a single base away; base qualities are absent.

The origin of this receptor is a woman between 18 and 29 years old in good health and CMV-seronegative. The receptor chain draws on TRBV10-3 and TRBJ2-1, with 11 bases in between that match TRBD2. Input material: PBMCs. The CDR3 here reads CAISEPGLAAENEQFF. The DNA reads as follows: TGTGCCATCAGTGAGCCGGGACTAGCGGCCGAGAATGAGCAGTTCTTC.